These 27 T cell receptor beta chains originate from one sample sequenced in a study of graft-versus-host responses after intestinal transplantation. Profiling relied on immunoSEQ multiplex PCR, and the TCRdb table lists in-frame clones only, not all of them. Among approximately 100,000 clones, around 88% were seen once, and the ten largest hold 1.4%. The specimen comprised PBMCs, sampled 255 days after intestinal transplant. All receptors come from a human patient who received an intestinal transplant, so some T cells may come from the graft donor.

CDR3 in amino acids: CASGNRDRWDTQYF. For the CDR3, the DNA is TGTGCCAGCGGGAACAGGGATCGTTGGGATACGCAGTATTTT. The chain uses TRBV6-1 and TRBJ2-3, with a possible D match to TRBD1 (6 bases). Trimming cost V 8 bases and J 6 bases, with 18 bases left between them. CDR3 length: 14 residues. Germline CDR1 MNHNS, CDR2 SASEGT.

The V call is TRBV30, the J call TRBJ2-6; 12 positions match TRBD1. This CDR3 is built from 15 residues. CDR1 is GTSNPN and CDR2 is SVGIG in the germline V gene (reference sequence). V shed 8 bases and J 1 base; nucleotides not matched to a gene: 3. The DNA for the CDR3 is TGTGCCCGGGACAGGGGGCGTTCTGGGGCCAACGTCCTGACTTTC. It translates to CARDRGRSGANVLTF.

The gene calls are TRBV25-1 and TRBJ1-5; D may be TRBD1 (5 bases). Trimming removed 6 bases at V and 0 bases at J, with 12 bases between. Germline CDR1 MGHDK, CDR2 SYGVNS. The CDR3 extends over 15 amino acids. The CDR3 region is CASRGDRYSNQPQHF. As DNA, the CDR3 is TGTGCCAGCAGGGGGGACCGATATAGCAATCAGCCCCAGCATTTT. The full variable domain, completed using reference TRBV25-1 and TRBJ1-5, is EADIYQTPRYLVIGTGKKITLECSQTMGHDKMYWYQQDPGMELHLIHYSYGVNSTEKGDLSSESTVSRIRTEHFPLTLESARPSHTSQYLCASRGDRYSNQPQHFGDGTRLSIL.

This chain links TRBV7-3 with TRBJ2-1; 9 positions match TRBD2. From germline, CDR1 is SGHTA and CDR2 FQGTGA. This CDR3 region has 14 residues. After removal of 1 base from V and 5 bases from J, the junction contained 0 bases not matched to a gene. CDR3 nucleotides: TGTGCCAGCAGCTTAAGACTAGCGGACAATGAGCAGTTCTTC. Residues: CASSLRLADNEQFF.

The CDR3 is CASQQGLNQPQHF. The DNA of the CDR3 is TGTGCCAGTCAGCAGGGGCTCAATCAGCCCCAGCATTTT. The chain uses TRBV7-9 and TRBJ1-5; D might be TRBD1 (6 bases). Germline-derived CDR1 and CDR2 are SEHNR and FQNEAQ (reference sequence). The CDR3 extends over 13 amino acids. V was pared by 9 bases and J by 3 bases, with 12 bases between.

The V and J genes are TRBV5-4 and TRBJ2-5; D possibly corresponds to TRBD2 (6 bases). The J call is uncertain, as TRBJ2-7 better fits the DNA end. Germline CDR1 and CDR2: SGHNT and YYREEE (reference sequence). This CDR3 comprises 14 residues. The CDR3 sequence: CASSPGDSTYEQYF. The CDR3 DNA sequence: TGTGCCAGCAGCCCGGGGGACTCCACCTACGAGCAGTACTTC.

The chain couples TRBV6-6 to TRBJ1-1, with D maybe TRBD1 (6 bases). Germline CDR1 and CDR2: MNHNY and SVGAGI (reference sequence). Trimming shortened V by 2 bases and J by 1 base, and 11 bases separated the two germline ends. This CDR3 has 15 amino acids. The CDR3 nucleotides are TGTGCCAGCAGTTACCACATACAGGGGAACACTGAAGCTTTCTTT. Protein sequence: CASSYHIQGNTEAFF.

J is TRBJ2-3 and V is TRBV4-1; 8 bases line up with TRBD1. CDR3 length: 14 residues. The V gene's germline CDR1 is MGHRA and CDR2 YSYEKL. The J segment lost 4 bases and the V segment lost 6 bases, leaving 6 bases of the junction unmatched. CDR3 in amino acids: CASSHTGGADTQYF. The DNA for the CDR3 is TGCGCCAGCAGTCATACAGGGGGAGCAGATACGCAGTATTTT.

In the case of this clone: Other nucleotide sequences in the sample specify the same CDR3. The CDR3 reads CASSLTLASPLHF. The CDR3 nucleotides are TGTGCCAGCAGCTTAACTCTGGCTTCACCCCTCCACTTT. The rearrangement joins TRBV7-3 to TRBJ1-6; D is ambiguous. This CDR3 region has 13 residues. The germline V and J ends were trimmed by 0 bases and 9 bases, with 6 bases remaining between them. Germline CDR1 and CDR2: SGHTA and FQGTGA.

The rearrangement joins TRBV27 to TRBJ2-3; D remains ambiguous. Germline CDR1 reads MNHEY; CDR2 reads SMNVEV (reference sequence). The CDR3 covers 12 residues. Trimming removed 3 bases from V and 0 bases from J, with 1 base in between. The chain's CDR3 is CASSFSTDTQYF. The CDR3 DNA follows: TGTGCCAGCAGTTTCAGCACAGATACGCAGTATTTT.

V usage is TRBV7-2 and J usage is TRBJ2-1, with D unclear. V was pared by 5 bases and J by 2 bases, with 16 bases between. Germline V gene data show CDR1 as SGHTA and CDR2 as FQGNSA. The CDR3 is 16 amino acids. The CDR3 DNA is TGTGCCAGCAGCCGCCCCAGAGCGCCCCCCTACAATGAGCAGTTCTTC. Its protein is CASSRPRAPPYNEQFF.

V usage is TRBV30 and J usage is TRBJ2-7; the match to TRBD2 covers 7 bases. In germline, CDR1 is GTSNPN, CDR2 SVGIG (reference sequence). CDR3 size: 14 residues. J gave up 2 bases and V 1 base, and 5 bases lay outside the gene matches. The CDR3 loop reads CAWSAGGDPYEQYF. CDR3 bases: TGTGCCTGGAGTGCTGGGGGGGATCCCTACGAGCAGTACTTC.

This sequence joins TRBV6-1 and TRBJ1-1; weak D call: TRBD1 (6 bases). Deletions cut 4 bases from V and 3 bases from J, with 15 bases between. The CDR3 covers 15 residues. Germline CDR1 and CDR2: MNHNS and SASEGT. The CDR3 DNA follows: TGTGCCAGCAGTGCCAAGACAGGTGGGGACACTGAAGCTTTCTTT. This sequence encodes CASSAKTGGDTEAFF.

The chain carries TRBV7-9 and TRBJ2-7; the match to TRBD1 covers 7 bases. CDR1 and CDR2 (germline): SEHNR, FQNEAQ (reference sequence). The CDR3 spans 14 residues. The trim removed 5 bases at V and 3 bases at J, leaving 7 bases unmatched. CDR3 DNA sequence: TGTGCCAGCAGCCGTGGACAGGAGGTCTACGAGCAGTACTTC. Protein sequence: CASSRGQEVYEQYF.

CDR3 nucleotides: TGTGCCAGCAGCTTACACAGGGGCGGGGGACAAGAGACCCAGTACTTC. Its translation: CASSLHRGGGQETQYF. The chain employs TRBV5-4 and TRBJ2-5; D is possibly TRBD1 or TRBD2 (7 bases each). The CDR3 is made up of 16 amino acids. Germline-derived CDR1 and CDR2 are SGHNT and YYREEE (reference sequence). The V gene lost 2 bases and the J gene lost 2 bases, with 16 bases spanning the gap.

This clone was picked up a small number of times. In the same sample, other DNA sequences code for this CDR3. The V call is TRBV4-2, the J call TRBJ2-5; 10 bases fit TRBD1. Germline CDR1 LGHNA, CDR2 YNFKEQ. The junction had 1 base not matched to a gene; V was cut back by 1 base and J by 5 bases. The CDR3 loop spans 14 amino acids. The CDR3 DNA sequence: TGTGCCAGCAGCCAAGCGGACAGGGGGGAGACCCAGTACTTC. This encodes CASSQADRGETQYF.

This sequence joins TRBV19 and TRBJ1-5, with D unresolved. V was clipped by 10 bases and J by 6 bases, with 16 bases between them. The CDR3 is 13 amino acids. The germline gives CDR1 LNHDA, CDR2 SQIVND (reference sequence). The CDR3 loop is CATGWTGSQPQHF. The CDR3 DNA follows: TGTGCCACCGGTTGGACGGGAAGTCAGCCCCAGCATTTT.

In this sample, this clone turned up a few times. Other DNA sequences in this sample translate to the same CDR3. The V gene is TRBV5-6, the J gene TRBJ1-4; D might be TRBD1 (5 bases). Trimming removed 1 base from V and 8 bases from J, with 9 bases in between. This CDR3 has 13 amino acids. Germline-derived CDR1 and CDR2 are SGHDT and YYEEEE. The CDR3 DNA is TGTGCCAGCAGCTTGACAGGCGGGGAAAAACTGTTTTTT. Protein sequence: CASSLTGGEKLFF.

J is TRBJ1-4 and V is TRBV9; 7 nucleotides agree with TRBD1. This CDR3 comprises 12 residues. The V gene's germline CDR1 is SGDLS and CDR2 YYNGEE. With 3 bases clipped from V and 10 bases from J, the junction kept 3 bases outside the gene matches. CDR3 in amino acids: CASSAQGGKLFF. CDR3 nucleotides: TGTGCCAGCAGCGCCCAGGGGGGAAAACTGTTTTTT. Drawing the rest from reference TRBV9 and TRBJ1-4, the complete variable domain is DSGVTQTPKHLITATGQRVTLRCSPRSGDLSVYWYQQSLDQGLQFLIQYYNGEERAKGNILERFSAQQFPDLHSELNLSSLELGDSALYFCASSAQGGKLFFGSGTQLSVL.

In its sample, this clone was seen once. The CDR3 coding sequence is TGCGCCAGCACCCAAGGGGGGCGGGACACTGAAGCTTTCTTT. Protein sequence: CASTQGGRDTEAFF. The genes are TRBV23-1 and TRBJ1-1, with D possibly being TRBD1 (6 bases). TRBV23-1 is identified as an open reading frame with a role that is uncertain. Trimming shortened V by 7 bases and J by 3 bases, and 15 bases separated the two germline ends. The CDR3 has 14 residues.

The V and J genes are TRBV6-5 and TRBJ1-1; D might be TRBD1 (6 bases). With 5 bases removed from V and 6 bases from J, the gap between germline ends came to 16 bases. CDR1 is MNHEY, CDR2 SVGAGI, per germline. CDR3 length equals 14 residues. The CDR3 reads CASSPLRGIAEAFF. Here the CDR3 DNA reads TGTGCCAGCAGTCCTTTAAGGGGGATCGCTGAAGCTTTCTTT.

The V and J genes are TRBV6-1 and TRBJ2-6; 8 bases line up with TRBD1. Germline-derived CDR1 and CDR2 are MNHNS and SASEGT. The CDR3 runs to 18 residues. The trim removed 0 bases at V and 4 bases at J, leaving 8 bases unmatched. The CDR3 DNA reads as TGTGCCAGCAGTGAAGCGGACCAGGGGGCGTCGGGGGCCAACGTCCTGACTTTC. This gives the protein CASSEADQGASGANVLTF.

The chain joins TRBV6-5 to TRBJ2-4, with 9 bases identical to TRBD1. Germline V lookup: CDR1 MNHEY, CDR2 SVGAGI. The V gene end was trimmed by 6 bases and the J gene end by 0 bases; junction bases not matched to a gene: 0. The CDR3 consists of 14 residues. CDR3 nucleotides: TGTGCCAGCAGGGGACAGGGAGCCAAAAACATTCAGTACTTC. Translation gives CASRGQGAKNIQYF.

The count of this clone is one. The chain uses TRBV7-8 and TRBJ2-3; TRBD2 aligns across 13 bases. V was clipped by 1 base and J by 3 bases; unmatched bases: 7. This CDR3 contains 18 residues. Germline-derived CDR1 and CDR2 are SGHVS and FQNEAQ. CDR3 DNA: TGTGCCAGCAGCTTAGACGGCCCGGGACTAGCGGGGACAGATACGCAGTATTTT. The encoded protein is CASSLDGPGLAGTDTQYF.

The chain has TRBV2 and TRBJ1-2; no definite D call. Germline CDR1 and CDR2: SNHLY and FYNNEI. CDR3 size: 14 residues. Trimming shortened V by 2 bases and J by 7 bases, and 14 bases separated the two germline ends. The CDR3, as DNA: TGTGCCAGCAGTGAAACCCCCCGAGTGGGTGGCTACACCTTC. It encodes CASSETPRVGGYTF.

This chain links TRBV28 with TRBJ2-5; tentatively, D is TRBD2 (5 bases). Trimming pared 8 bases from V and 4 bases from J, leaving 11 bases between. The CDR3 consists of 12 residues. Germline values: CDR1 MDHEN, CDR2 SYDVKM. The CDR3 DNA reads as TGTGCCAGCGGGGAGCGAACAGAGACCCAGTACTTC. This codes for CASGERTETQYF.

V usage is TRBV4-1 and J usage is TRBJ1-2; D is unresolved. Trimming took 0 bases from V and 2 from J, leaving 10 bases between them. The CDR3 runs to 15 residues. Germline CDR1 and CDR2: MGHRA and YSYEKL. Written as DNA, the CDR3 is TGCGCCAGCAGCCAAGATCTCCCGGGGAACTATGGCTACACCTTC. Protein sequence: CASSQDLPGNYGYTF.